Listed below are T cell receptor beta chains from one sample, sequenced in a study of shared clonotypes between healthy human individuals. The method was immunoSEQ multiplex PCR; TCRdb's version includes in-frame clones alone and lacks a portion of them. The data contain about 2.4 million clones, approximately 93% of them singletons. The sample was naive CD4+ T cells from PBMCs. All receptors come from a man between 18 and 35 years old in good health. Some clones in this sample may be carry-over from other donors' samples. Each CDR3 is given with its conserved first and last residue. Fields, in order: D gene, V gene, clone size, J gene, CDR3 DNA, CDR3 protein. The D gene is left open where the match is weak. For some rows the clone size is stated as once, few or many, or as a class when expanded; others skip it.

D gene: TRBD1; V gene: TRBV6-4; clone size: NA; J gene: TRBJ1-5; CDR3 DNA: TGTGCCAGCAGCTTAGACAGGGCAGATCAGCCCCAGCATTTT; CDR3 protein: CASSLDRADQPQHF
D gene: NA; V gene: TRBV15; clone size: NA; J gene: TRBJ1-2; CDR3 DNA: TGTGCCACCAGCAGAGCTGAAAACAGGGAAACATATGGCTACACCTTC; CDR3 protein: CATSRAENRETYGYTF
D gene: NA; V gene: TRBV28; clone size: NA; J gene: TRBJ2-7; CDR3 DNA: TGTGCCAGCGGCAATCTCGGGACACAAACCTACGAGCAGTACTTC; CDR3 protein: CASGNLGTQTYEQYF
D gene: NA; V gene: TRBV18; clone size: NA; J gene: TRBJ1-1; CDR3 DNA: TGTGCCAGCTCAGGGCGTGTGGCGGCGGACACTGAAGCTTTCTTT; CDR3 protein: CASSGRVAADTEAFF
D gene: NA; V gene: TRBV4-1; clone size: NA; J gene: TRBJ2-5; CDR3 DNA: TGCGCCAGCAGCCAGAGCGGTAGCGATGAGACCCAGTACTTC; CDR3 protein: CASSQSGSDETQYF
D gene: NA; V gene: TRBV19; clone size: NA; J gene: TRBJ2-1; CDR3 DNA: TGTGCCAGTACCCCCCGAGGGGTCTATGAGCAGTTCTTC; CDR3 protein: CASTPRGVYEQFF
D gene: TRBD1; V gene: TRBV28; clone size: NA; J gene: TRBJ2-3; CDR3 DNA: TGTGCCAGCAGCCTTGGACAGGGGACAGATACGCAGTATTTT; CDR3 protein: CASSLGQGTDTQYF
D gene: TRBD1; V gene: TRBV19; clone size: NA; J gene: TRBJ1-1; CDR3 DNA: TGTGCCAGTATCAACAGGGGTCGGAACACTGAAGCTTTCTTT; CDR3 protein: CASINRGRNTEAFF
D gene: NA; V gene: TRBV11-2; clone size: NA; J gene: TRBJ1-2; CDR3 DNA: TGTGCCAGCAGCTTGATACCCAGGGGAAACTATGGCTACACCTTC; CDR3 protein: CASSLIPRGNYGYTF
D gene: NA; V gene: TRBV28; clone size: few; J gene: TRBJ1-1; CDR3 DNA: TGTGCCAGCAGTTTGTCCCGGGGCCGGGGAGAAACTGAAGCTTTCTTT; CDR3 protein: CASSLSRGRGETEAFF
D gene: TRBD1; V gene: TRBV5-1; clone size: NA; J gene: TRBJ1-1; CDR3 DNA: TGCGCCAGCAGCTTGGACAGGGGGCGAGTGGCTGAAGCTTTCTTT; CDR3 protein: CASSLDRGRVAEAFF
D gene: NA; V gene: TRBV5-6; clone size: NA; J gene: TRBJ2-4; CDR3 DNA: TGTGCCAGCAGCCAGAGTGGGGCCAAAAACATTCAGTACTTC; CDR3 protein: CASSQSGAKNIQYF
D gene: TRBD1; V gene: TRBV7-7; clone size: NA; J gene: TRBJ2-6; CDR3 DNA: TGTGCCTCGGGGCAGGGGGCAGCTGGGGCCAACGTCCTGACTTTC; CDR3 protein: CASGQGAAGANVLTF
D gene: NA; V gene: TRBV27; clone size: NA; J gene: TRBJ1-6; CDR3 DNA: TGTGCCAGCAGTGATAATTCACCCCTCCACTTT; CDR3 protein: CASSDNSPLHF
D gene: NA; V gene: TRBV11-2; clone size: NA; J gene: TRBJ1-4; CDR3 DNA: TGTGCCAGCAGCCAAGACACAGCTAATGAAAAACTGTTTTTT; CDR3 protein: CASSQDTANEKLFF
D gene: TRBD2; V gene: TRBV2; clone size: NA; J gene: TRBJ2-1; CDR3 DNA: TGTGCCAGCAGAAACCCCAGCGGGAGCGGTGAGCAGTTCTTC; CDR3 protein: CASRNPSGSGEQFF
D gene: NA; V gene: TRBV7-9; clone size: once; J gene: TRBJ1-2; CDR3 DNA: TGTGCCAGCAGCTTATCGGCGGGGGTTGGCTATGGCTACACCTTC; CDR3 protein: CASSLSAGVGYGYTF
D gene: TRBD1; V gene: TRBV27; clone size: NA; J gene: TRBJ2-1; CDR3 DNA: TGTGCCACCCTCCCCACGGGACAGCACAATGAGCAGTTCTTC; CDR3 protein: CATLPTGQHNEQFF
D gene: NA; V gene: TRBV11-2; clone size: NA; J gene: TRBJ2-7; CDR3 DNA: TGTGCCAGCAGCGCTCCAGGGTTCTCCTACGAGCAGTACTTC; CDR3 protein: CASSAPGFSYEQYF
D gene: NA; V gene: TRBV19; clone size: once; J gene: TRBJ2-7; CDR3 DNA: TGTGCCAGTAGTCCGACCCCCAACAGGGGGGGGTACGAGCAGTACTTC; CDR3 protein: CASSPTPNRGGYEQYF
D gene: NA; V gene: TRBV27; clone size: NA; J gene: TRBJ2-2; CDR3 DNA: TGTGCCAGCAGATTCCTCGGCCGGGAGCTGTTTTTT; CDR3 protein: CASRFLGRELFF
D gene: NA; V gene: TRBV20-1; clone size: NA; J gene: TRBJ2-2; CDR3 DNA: TGCAGTGCTACGGCCACCGGGGAGCTGTTTTTT; CDR3 protein: CSATATGELFF
D gene: NA; V gene: TRBV28; clone size: NA; J gene: TRBJ1-2; CDR3 DNA: TGTGCCAGTAGTAAACAGGTTTCGGTCTATGGCTACACCTTC; CDR3 protein: CASSKQVSVYGYTF
D gene: TRBD2; V gene: TRBV10-3; clone size: once; J gene: TRBJ2-5; CDR3 DNA: TGTGCCATCAGTGAGACACGGACTAGCGGGTTCCAAGAGACCCAGTACTTC; CDR3 protein: CAISETRTSGFQETQYF
D gene: TRBD1; V gene: TRBV28; clone size: NA; J gene: TRBJ2-2; CDR3 DNA: TGTGCCAGCAGTCACCGACAGGGGACGAACACCGGGGAGCTGTTTTTT; CDR3 protein: CASSHRQGTNTGELFF
D gene: TRBD2; V gene: TRBV2; clone size: NA; J gene: TRBJ2-2; CDR3 DNA: TGTGCCAGCAGTCTAGCGGAGAACACCGGGGAGCTGTTTTTT; CDR3 protein: CASSLAENTGELFF